A selection of T cell receptor beta chains follows, all from one sample in a study of OX40 agonist ivuxolimab in advanced cancers. Sequenced by immunoSEQ multiplex PCR; TCRdb stores in-frame clones only, minus some. Among roughly 49,000 clones listed, roughly four fifths were seen once. The input for sequencing was CD4+ or CD8+ T cells sorted from blood, taken in a trial of the OX40 agonist ivuxolimab. The receptor set was obtained from an adult with an advanced solid tumor such as melanoma, head and neck, liver or kidney cancer. CDR3s include the opening cysteine and the closing phenylalanine or tryptophan. A D gene is named only where the DNA matches it firmly. Size is stated for part of the rows, as once, few or many counts, or as a class when the clone is expanded.

clone size	J gene	V gene	D gene	CDR3 protein	CDR3 DNA
NA	TRBJ2-1	TRBV27	TRBD1	CASSLSGTGYEQFF	TGTGCCAGCAGTTTATCAGGGACAGGGTATGAGCAGTTCTTC
once	TRBJ2-7	TRBV5-4	TRBD2	CASSLPGTSGHEQYF	TGTGCCAGCAGCTTACCCGGGACTAGCGGCCACGAGCAGTACTTC
NA	TRBJ2-1	TRBV4-1	TRBD1	CASSQDVATGTGGNEQFF	TGCGCCAGCAGCCAAGACGTGGCGACCGGGACAGGGGGAAATGAGCAGTTCTTC
NA	TRBJ2-1	TRBV6-6	TRBD1	CASSYGQVNNEQFF	TGTGCCAGCAGTTACGGACAGGTTAACAATGAGCAGTTCTTC
NA	TRBJ1-4	TRBV5-4	NA	CASSLGGLANEKLFF	TGTGCCAGCAGCTTGGGTGGGTTAGCTAATGAAAAACTGTTTTTT
NA	TRBJ1-2	TRBV6-5	NA	CALKGVAGYGYTF	TGTGCCTTGAAGGGAGTCGCGGGCTATGGCTACACCTTC
NA	TRBJ2-1	TRBV9	TRBD1	CASNPRGFGYNEQFF	TGTGCCAGCAACCCCAGGGGGTTCGGCTACAATGAGCAGTTCTTC
NA	TRBJ1-1	TRBV27	TRBD1	CASSLDRGRTEAFF	TGTGCCAGCAGTTTAGACAGGGGGAGGACTGAAGCTTTCTTT
NA	TRBJ1-2	TRBV27	NA	CASSYSGDYGYTF	TGTGCCAGCAGTTATTCAGGGGACTATGGCTACACCTTC
NA	TRBJ1-1	TRBV7-3	TRBD1	CASSLSGGGFTEAFF	TGTGCCAGCAGCTTATCAGGGGGAGGATTCACTGAAGCTTTCTTT
NA	TRBJ2-7	TRBV5-6	NA	CASSQPGYSYEQYF	TGTGCCAGCAGCCAACCGGGCTACTCCTACGAGCAGTACTTC
few	TRBJ2-2	TRBV15	TRBD1	CATSFLGGQGTGELFF	TGTGCCACCAGCTTCCTCGGGGGACAGGGAACCGGGGAGCTGTTTTTT
NA	TRBJ1-6	TRBV2	NA	CASSTRPNSPLHF	TGTGCCAGCAGTACCCGACCCAATTCACCCCTCCACTTT
NA	TRBJ2-1	TRBV5-1	TRBD1	CASSRIPGTGDNEQFF	TGCGCCAGCAGCCGCATACCCGGGACAGGGGACAATGAGCAGTTCTTC
NA	TRBJ2-7	TRBV5-6	TRBD1	CASSMDYGQGGEQYF	TGTGCCAGCAGCATGGATTACGGACAGGGTGGCGAGCAGTACTTC
once	TRBJ2-2	TRBV5-1	NA	CASSTRSDTGELFF	TGCGCCAGCAGCACTCGGTCCGACACCGGGGAGCTGTTTTTT